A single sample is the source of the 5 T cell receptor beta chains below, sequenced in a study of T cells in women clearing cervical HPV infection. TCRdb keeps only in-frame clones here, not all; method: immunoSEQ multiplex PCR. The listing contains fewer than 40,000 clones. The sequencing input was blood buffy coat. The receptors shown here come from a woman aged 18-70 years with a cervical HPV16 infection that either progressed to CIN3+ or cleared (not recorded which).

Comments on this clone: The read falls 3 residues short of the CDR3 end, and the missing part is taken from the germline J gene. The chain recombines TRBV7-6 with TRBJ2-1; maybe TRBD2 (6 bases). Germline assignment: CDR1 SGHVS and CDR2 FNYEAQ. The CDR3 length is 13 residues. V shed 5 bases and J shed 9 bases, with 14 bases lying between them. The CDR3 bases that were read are TGTGCCAGCAGCAAAGGGACTCTTGGTGAG. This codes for CASSKGTLGE. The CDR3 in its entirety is CASSKGTLGEQFF.

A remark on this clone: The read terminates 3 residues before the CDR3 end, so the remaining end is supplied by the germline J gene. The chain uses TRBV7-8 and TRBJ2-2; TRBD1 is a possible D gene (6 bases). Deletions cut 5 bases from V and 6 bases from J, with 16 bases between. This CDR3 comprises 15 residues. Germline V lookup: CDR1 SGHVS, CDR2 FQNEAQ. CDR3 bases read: TGTGCCAGCAGCCCTGTGTCGACAGGCCCCGGGGAG. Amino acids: CASSPVSTGPGE. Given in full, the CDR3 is CASSPVSTGPGELFF.

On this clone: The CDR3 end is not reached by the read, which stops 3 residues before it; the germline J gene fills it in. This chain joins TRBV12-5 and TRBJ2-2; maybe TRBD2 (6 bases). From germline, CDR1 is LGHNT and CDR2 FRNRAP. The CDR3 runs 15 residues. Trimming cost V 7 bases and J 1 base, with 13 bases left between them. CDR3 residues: CASVLASVNTGELFF. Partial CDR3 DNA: TGTGCTAGTGTCTTGGCTAGCGTGAACACCGGGGAG.

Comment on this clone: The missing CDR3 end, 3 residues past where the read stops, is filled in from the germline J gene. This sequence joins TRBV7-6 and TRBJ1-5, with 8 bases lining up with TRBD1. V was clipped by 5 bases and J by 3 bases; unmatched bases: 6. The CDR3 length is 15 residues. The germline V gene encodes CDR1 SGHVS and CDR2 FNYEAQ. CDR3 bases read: TGTGCCAGCAGCCAGGGGGCGGGGTCCAATCAGCCC. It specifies CASSQGAGSNQP. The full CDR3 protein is CASSQGAGSNQPQHF.

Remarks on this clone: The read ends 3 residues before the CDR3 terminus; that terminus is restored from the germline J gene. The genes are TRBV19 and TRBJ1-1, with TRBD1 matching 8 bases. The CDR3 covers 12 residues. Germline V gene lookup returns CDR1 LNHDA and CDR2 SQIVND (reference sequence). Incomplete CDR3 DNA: TGTGCCAGTAGTATGGACAGGGTAGAG. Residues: CASSMDRVE. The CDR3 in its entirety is CASSMDRVEAFF.